The 10 T cell receptor beta chains listed next were all sequenced from one sample in a study of blood T cell repertoires in COVID-19. Sequenced by immunoSEQ multiplex PCR; TCRdb stores in-frame clones only, minus some. Altogether around 70,000 clones are present, around four fifths being singletons, with the ten largest covering around 10%. The sample taken for sequencing was peripheral blood. The receptors originated from a woman aged 45-60 years with acute or convalescent COVID-19.

The chain carries TRBV5-1 and TRBJ2-1, with TRBD2 identical over 7 bases. Germline CDR1 and CDR2: SGHRS and YFSETQ. This CDR3 is 15 amino acids long. The ends lost 3 bases at V and 3 bases at J; junction bases unmatched: 6. The CDR3 region is CASSSAGENYNEQFF. The CDR3 DNA follows: TGCGCCAGCAGCTCCGCGGGGGAAAACTACAATGAGCAGTTCTTC. Full variable domain (outside the CDR3, taken from reference TRBV5-1 and TRBJ2-1): KAGVTQTPRYLIKTRGQQVTLSCSPISGHRSVSWYQQTPGQGLQFLFEYFSETQRNKGNFPGRFSGRQFSNSRSEMNVSTLELGDSALYLCASSSAGENYNEQFFGPGTRLTVL.

The V call is TRBV9, the J call TRBJ1-2; 7 bases agree with TRBD1. The CDR3 consists of 13 residues. Germline lookup yields CDR1 SGDLS and CDR2 YYNGEE. Unmatched junction bases numbered 1, after V lost 2 bases and J lost 3 bases. CDR3 coding DNA: TGTGCCAGCAGCGTGGGGACAGACTATGGCTACACCTTC. Protein: CASSVGTDYGYTF.

The rearrangement uses TRBV27 and TRBJ2-3, with 9 bases identical to TRBD2. From germline, CDR1 is MNHEY and CDR2 SMNVEV (reference sequence). V gave up 2 bases and J gave up 0 bases; unmatched junction bases: 9. This CDR3 spans 18 amino acids. CDR3 residues: CASSLRMRLAVSTDTQYF. For the CDR3, the DNA is TGTGCCAGCAGTTTAAGAATGAGACTAGCGGTTAGCACAGATACGCAGTATTTT.

The gene calls are TRBV5-1 and TRBJ2-2; tentative D call: TRBD1 (6 bases). The germline gives CDR1 SGHRS, CDR2 YFSETQ. This CDR3 comprises 15 residues. V shed 0 bases and J shed 3 bases, with 9 bases lying between them. The CDR3 coding sequence is TGCGCCAGCAGCTTGGGGGCAGGGGACACCGGGGAGCTGTTTTTT. Translation: CASSLGAGDTGELFF.

The rearrangement uses TRBV9 and TRBJ1-3; D remains unclear. The germline gives CDR1 SGDLS, CDR2 YYNGEE. CDR3 length equals 15 residues. V was trimmed by 3 bases and J by 7 bases, leaving 17 bases between them. The CDR3 DNA follows: TGTGCCAGCAGCGGTTCGTTCGGGAAGGAGAACACCATATATTTT. Its protein is CASSGSFGKENTIYF.

This chain links TRBV4-3 with TRBJ1-5; possible D gene TRBD1, 5 bases. With 0 bases removed from V and 4 bases from J, the gap between germline ends came to 13 bases. From germline, CDR1 is LGHNA and CDR2 YSLEER. The CDR3 has 16 residues. In DNA form, the CDR3 reads TGCGCCAGCAGCCAAGATACGGTCAGGGAAAATCAGCCCCAGCATTTT. This sequence encodes CASSQDTVRENQPQHF.

This chain connects TRBV7-9 to TRBJ1-1; D is uncertain. Germline loops: CDR1 SEHNR, CDR2 FQNEAQ (reference sequence). The V end was cut by 4 bases, the J end by 7 bases, with 7 bases between. The CDR3 contains 11 residues. The CDR3, as DNA: TGTGCCAGCAGCTCGACACTTGAAGCTTTCTTT. It yields the protein CASSSTLEAFF.

The chain links TRBV4-3 to TRBJ2-7; TRBD2 agrees at 8 bases. The CDR3 has 15 amino acids. Germline CDR1 is LGHNA and CDR2 is YSLEER. V trimming: 5 bases; J trimming: 5 bases; junction bases outside the gene matches: 11. The CDR3 sequence: CASSNTGTGGDEQYF. CDR3 in DNA: TGCGCCAGCAGCAATACCGGGACCGGGGGGGACGAGCAGTACTTC.

This clone was observed a handful of times. The V call is TRBV9, the J call TRBJ2-3; 8 bases fit TRBD2. J gave up 7 bases and V 2 bases, and 9 bases lay outside the gene matches. The germline V gene has CDR1 SGDLS and CDR2 YYNGEE. The CDR3 length is 15 residues. The CDR3 region is CASSVEGTSGYTQYF. As DNA, the CDR3 is TGTGCCAGCAGCGTGGAAGGTACTAGCGGTTATACGCAGTATTTT.

The chain joins TRBV5-6 to TRBJ1-5; 7 bases agree with TRBD1. CDR1 SGHDT and CDR2 YYEEEE come from the germline V gene. Trimming at V came to 4 bases and at J to 7 bases, leaving 11 bases not matched to a gene. The CDR3 is 15 amino acids. Here the CDR3 DNA reads TGTGCCAGCAGCAACCGTGACAGGGTTGGCCAGCCCCAGCATTTT. Translated, it gives CASSNRDRVGQPQHF.